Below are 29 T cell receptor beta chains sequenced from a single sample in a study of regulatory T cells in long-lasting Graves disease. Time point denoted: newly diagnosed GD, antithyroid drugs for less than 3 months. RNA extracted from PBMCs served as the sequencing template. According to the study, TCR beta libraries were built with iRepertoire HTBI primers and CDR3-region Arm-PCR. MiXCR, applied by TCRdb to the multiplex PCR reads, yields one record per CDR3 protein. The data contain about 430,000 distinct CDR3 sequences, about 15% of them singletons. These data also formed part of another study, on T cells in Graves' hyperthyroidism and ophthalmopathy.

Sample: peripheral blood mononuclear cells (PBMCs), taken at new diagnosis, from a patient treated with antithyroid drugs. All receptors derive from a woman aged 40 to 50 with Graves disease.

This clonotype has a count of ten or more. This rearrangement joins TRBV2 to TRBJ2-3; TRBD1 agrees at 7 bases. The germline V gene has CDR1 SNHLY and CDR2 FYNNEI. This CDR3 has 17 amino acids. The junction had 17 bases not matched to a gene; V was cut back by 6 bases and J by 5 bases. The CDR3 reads CASRGGQGVWLGDTQYF. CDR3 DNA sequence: TGTGCCAGCAGAGGAGGCCAGGGGGTTTGGTTGGGAGATACGCAGTATTTT.

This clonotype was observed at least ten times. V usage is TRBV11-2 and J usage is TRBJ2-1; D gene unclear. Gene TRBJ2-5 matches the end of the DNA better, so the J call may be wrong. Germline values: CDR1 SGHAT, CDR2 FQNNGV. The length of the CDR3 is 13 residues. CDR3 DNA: TGTGCCAGCAGCGTAGCCTGGGGTGAGACCCAGTACTTC. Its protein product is CASSVAWGETQYF.

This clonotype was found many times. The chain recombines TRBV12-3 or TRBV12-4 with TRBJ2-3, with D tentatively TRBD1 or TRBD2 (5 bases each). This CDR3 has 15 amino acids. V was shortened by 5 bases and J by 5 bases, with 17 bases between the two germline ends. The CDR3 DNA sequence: TGTGCCAGCAGTCCCACGGGACCAGGAGGAGATACGCAGTATTTT. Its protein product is CASSPTGPGGDTQYF.

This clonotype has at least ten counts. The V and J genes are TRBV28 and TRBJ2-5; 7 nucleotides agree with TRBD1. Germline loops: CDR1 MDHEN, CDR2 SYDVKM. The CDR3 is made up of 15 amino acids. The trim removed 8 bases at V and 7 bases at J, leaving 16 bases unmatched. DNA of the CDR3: TGTGCCAGCTTAACGGGGCCAAGGGGGCCGGGGACCCAGTACTTC. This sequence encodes CASLTGPRGPGTQYF.

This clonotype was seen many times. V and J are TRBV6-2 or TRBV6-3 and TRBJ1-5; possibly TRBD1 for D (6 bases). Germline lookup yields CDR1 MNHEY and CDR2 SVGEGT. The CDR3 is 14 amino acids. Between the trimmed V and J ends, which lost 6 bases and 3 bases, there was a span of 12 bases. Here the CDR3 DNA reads TGTGCCAGCAGGTCCGGACAGCTCAATCAGCCCCAGCATTTT. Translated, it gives CASRSGQLNQPQHF.

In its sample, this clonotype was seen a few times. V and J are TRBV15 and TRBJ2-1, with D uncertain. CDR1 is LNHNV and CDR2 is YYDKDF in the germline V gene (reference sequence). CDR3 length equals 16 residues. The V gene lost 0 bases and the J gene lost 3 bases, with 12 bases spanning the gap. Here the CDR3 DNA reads TGTGCCACCAGCAGAGATATGATGCTTCTCTACAATGAGCAGTTCTTC. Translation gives CATSRDMMLLYNEQFF.

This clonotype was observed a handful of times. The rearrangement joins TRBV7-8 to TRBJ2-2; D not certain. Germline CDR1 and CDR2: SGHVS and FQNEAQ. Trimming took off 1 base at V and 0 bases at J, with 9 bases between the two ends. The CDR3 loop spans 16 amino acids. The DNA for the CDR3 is TGTGCCAGCAGCTTAGAAGCAGGCACGAACACCGGGGAGCTGTTTTTT. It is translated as CASSLEAGTNTGELFF.

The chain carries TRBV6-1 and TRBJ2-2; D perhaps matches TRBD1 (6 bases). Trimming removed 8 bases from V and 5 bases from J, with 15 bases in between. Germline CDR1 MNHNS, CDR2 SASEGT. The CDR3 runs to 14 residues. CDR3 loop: CASQGLARTGELFF. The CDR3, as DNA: TGTGCCAGCCAGGGGCTAGCACGAACCGGGGAGCTGTTTTTT.

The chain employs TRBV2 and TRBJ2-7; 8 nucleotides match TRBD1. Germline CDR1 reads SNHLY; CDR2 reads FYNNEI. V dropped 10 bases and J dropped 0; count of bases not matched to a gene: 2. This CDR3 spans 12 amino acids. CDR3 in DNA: TGTGCCACCACAGGGGGCTCCTACGAGCAGTACTTC. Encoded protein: CATTGGSYEQYF.

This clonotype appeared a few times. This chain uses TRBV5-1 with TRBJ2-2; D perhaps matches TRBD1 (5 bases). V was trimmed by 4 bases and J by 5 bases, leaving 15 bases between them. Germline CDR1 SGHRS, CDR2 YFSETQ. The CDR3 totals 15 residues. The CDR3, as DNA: TGCGCCAGCAGCCGCAGTGGGGCAGGAACCGGGGAGCTGTTTTTT. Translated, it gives CASSRSGAGTGELFF.

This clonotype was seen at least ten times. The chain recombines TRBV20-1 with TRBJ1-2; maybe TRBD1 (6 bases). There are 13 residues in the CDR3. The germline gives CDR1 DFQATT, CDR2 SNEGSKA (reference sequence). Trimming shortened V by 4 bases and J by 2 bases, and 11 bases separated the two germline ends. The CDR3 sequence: CSAIGDTNYGYTF. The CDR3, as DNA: TGCAGTGCTATCGGGGACACCAACTATGGCTACACCTTC.

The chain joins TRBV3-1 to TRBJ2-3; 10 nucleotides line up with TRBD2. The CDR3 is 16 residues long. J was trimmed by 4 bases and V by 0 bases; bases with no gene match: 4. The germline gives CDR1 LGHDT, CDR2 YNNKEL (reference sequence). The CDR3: CASSQDYSGRADTQYF. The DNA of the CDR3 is TGTGCCAGCAGCCAAGATTACAGCGGGAGGGCAGATACGCAGTATTTT.

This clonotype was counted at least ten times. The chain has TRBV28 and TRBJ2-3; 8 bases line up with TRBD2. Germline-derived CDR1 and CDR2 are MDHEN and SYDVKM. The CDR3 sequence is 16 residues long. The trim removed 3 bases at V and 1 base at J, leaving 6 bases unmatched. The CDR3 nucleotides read TGTGCCAGCAGTTTGGACGGGGGGGCCGGCACAGATACGCAGTATTTT. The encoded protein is CASSLDGGAGTDTQYF.

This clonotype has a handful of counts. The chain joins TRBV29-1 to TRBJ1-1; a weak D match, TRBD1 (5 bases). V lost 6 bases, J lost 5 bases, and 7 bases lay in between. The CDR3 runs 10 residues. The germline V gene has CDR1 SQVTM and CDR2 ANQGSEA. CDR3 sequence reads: CSVGATEAFF. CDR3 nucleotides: TGCAGCGTAGGGGCTACTGAAGCTTTCTTT.

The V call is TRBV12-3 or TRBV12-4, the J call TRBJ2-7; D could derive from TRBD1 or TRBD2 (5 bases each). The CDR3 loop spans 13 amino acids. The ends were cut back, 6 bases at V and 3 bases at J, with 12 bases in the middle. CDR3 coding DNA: TGTGCCAGCAGCCGACGGGGCATCTACGAGCAGTACTTC. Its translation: CASSRRGIYEQYF.

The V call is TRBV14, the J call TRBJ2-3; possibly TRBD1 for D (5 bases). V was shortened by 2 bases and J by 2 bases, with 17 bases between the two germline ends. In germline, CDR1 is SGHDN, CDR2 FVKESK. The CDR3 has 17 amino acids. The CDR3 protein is CASSQFSGAENTDTQYF. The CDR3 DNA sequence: TGTGCCAGCAGCCAATTCTCTGGGGCAGAAAACACAGATACGCAGTATTTT. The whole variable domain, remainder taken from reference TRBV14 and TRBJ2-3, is EAGVTQFPSHSVIEKGQTVTLRCDPISGHDNLYWYRRVMGKEIKFLLHFVKESKQDESGMPNNRFLAERTGGTYSTLKVQPAELEDSGVYFCASSQFSGAENTDTQYFGPGTRLTVL.

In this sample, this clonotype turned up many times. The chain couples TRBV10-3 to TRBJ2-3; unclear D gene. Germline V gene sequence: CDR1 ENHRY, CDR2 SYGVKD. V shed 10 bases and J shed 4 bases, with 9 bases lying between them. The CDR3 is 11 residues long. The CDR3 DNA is TGTGCCAGCGGCCGGGCAGATACGCAGTATTTT. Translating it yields CASGRADTQYF.

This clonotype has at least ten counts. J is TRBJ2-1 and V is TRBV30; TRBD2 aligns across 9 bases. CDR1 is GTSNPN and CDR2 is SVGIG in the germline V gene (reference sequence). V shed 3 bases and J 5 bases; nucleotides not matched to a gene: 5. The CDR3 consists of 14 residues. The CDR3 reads CAWSAGLAHNEQFF. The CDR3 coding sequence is TGTGCCTGGAGCGCGGGACTAGCCCACAATGAGCAGTTCTTC.

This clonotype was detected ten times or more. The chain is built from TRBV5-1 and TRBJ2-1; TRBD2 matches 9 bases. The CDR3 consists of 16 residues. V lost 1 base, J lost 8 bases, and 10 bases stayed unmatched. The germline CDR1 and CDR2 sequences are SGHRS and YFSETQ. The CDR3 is CASSLPGLAPLDEQFF. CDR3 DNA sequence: TGCGCCAGCAGCTTGCCGGGACTAGCACCCCTCGATGAGCAGTTCTTC.

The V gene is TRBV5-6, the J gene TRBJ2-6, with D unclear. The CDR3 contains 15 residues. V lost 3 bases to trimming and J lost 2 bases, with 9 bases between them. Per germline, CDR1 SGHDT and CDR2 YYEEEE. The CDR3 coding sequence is TGTGCCAGCAGCTCCCGGCAAACTGGGGCCAACGTCCTGACTTTC. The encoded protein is CASSSRQTGANVLTF.

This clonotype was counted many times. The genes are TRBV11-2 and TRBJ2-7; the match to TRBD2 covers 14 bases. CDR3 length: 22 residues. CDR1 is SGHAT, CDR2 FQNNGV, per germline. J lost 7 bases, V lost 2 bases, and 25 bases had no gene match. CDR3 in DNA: TGTGCCAGCAGCTTATTCCCCCGGGCCAGTCGGGGACTAGCGGGAGTAGTAAGGGAGCAGTACTTC. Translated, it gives CASSLFPRASRGLAGVVREQYF.

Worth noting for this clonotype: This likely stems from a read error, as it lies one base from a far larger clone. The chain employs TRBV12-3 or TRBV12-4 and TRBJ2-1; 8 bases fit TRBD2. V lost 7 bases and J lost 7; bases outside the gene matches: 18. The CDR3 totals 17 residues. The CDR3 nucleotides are TGTGCCAGCACCTGGAAAGGGACTAGGGGTTCCTCTAATGAGCAGTTCTTC. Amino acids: CASTWKGTRGSSNEQFF.

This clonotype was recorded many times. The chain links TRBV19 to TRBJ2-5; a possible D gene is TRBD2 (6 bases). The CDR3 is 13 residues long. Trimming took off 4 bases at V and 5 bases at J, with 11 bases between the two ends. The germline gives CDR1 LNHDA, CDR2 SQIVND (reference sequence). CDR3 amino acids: CASSTTSMETQYF. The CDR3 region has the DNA TGTGCCAGTAGTACCACTAGCATGGAGACCCAGTACTTC.

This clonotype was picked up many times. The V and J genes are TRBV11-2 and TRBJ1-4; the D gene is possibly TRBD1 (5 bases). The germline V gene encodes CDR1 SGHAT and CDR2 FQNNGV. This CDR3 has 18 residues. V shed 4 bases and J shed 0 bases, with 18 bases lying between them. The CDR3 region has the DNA TGTGCCAGCAGCTCACCCCGCGGGGGGAAGGCAACTAATGAAAAACTGTTTTTT. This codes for CASSSPRGGKATNEKLFF.

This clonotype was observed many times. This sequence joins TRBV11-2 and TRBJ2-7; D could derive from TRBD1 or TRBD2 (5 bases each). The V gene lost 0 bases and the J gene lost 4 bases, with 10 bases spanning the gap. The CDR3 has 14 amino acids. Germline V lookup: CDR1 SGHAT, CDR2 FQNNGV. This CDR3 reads CASSLEGRIYEQYF. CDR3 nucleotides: TGTGCCAGCAGCTTAGAGGGACGGATTTACGAGCAGTACTTC.

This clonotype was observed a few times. CDR3 bases: TGTGCCAGCAGTTTACAGGGGGATAGAACTGAAGCTTTCTTT. This sequence encodes CASSLQGDRTEAFF. The rearrangement links TRBV7-9 to TRBJ1-1; TRBD1 matches 8 bases. The CDR3 has 14 residues. Germline V lookup: CDR1 SEHNR, CDR2 FQNEAQ (reference sequence). V gave up 6 bases and J gave up 5 bases; unmatched junction bases: 8.

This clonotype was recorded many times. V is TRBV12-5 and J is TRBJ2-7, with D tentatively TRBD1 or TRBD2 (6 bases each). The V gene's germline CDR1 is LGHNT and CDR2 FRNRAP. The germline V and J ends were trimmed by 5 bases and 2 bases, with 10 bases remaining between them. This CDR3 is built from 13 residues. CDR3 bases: TGTGCTAGTGGTAAAGGGGGGACCTACGAGCAGTACTTC. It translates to CASGKGGTYEQYF.

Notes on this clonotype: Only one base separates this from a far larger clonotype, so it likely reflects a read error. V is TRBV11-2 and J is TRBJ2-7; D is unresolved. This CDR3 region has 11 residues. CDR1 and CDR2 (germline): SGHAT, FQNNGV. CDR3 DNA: TGTGCCAGCAGCTTAGTCTACGAGCACTACTTC. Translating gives CASSLVYEHYF.

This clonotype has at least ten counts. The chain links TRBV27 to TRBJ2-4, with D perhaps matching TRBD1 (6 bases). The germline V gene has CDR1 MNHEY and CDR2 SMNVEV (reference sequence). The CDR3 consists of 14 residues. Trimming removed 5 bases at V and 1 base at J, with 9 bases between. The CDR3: CASSITGAKNIQYF. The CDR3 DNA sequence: TGTGCCAGCAGTATCACAGGGGCCAAAAACATTCAGTACTTC.